These 4 T cell receptor beta chains were all obtained from the same sample, sequenced in a study of T-cell reconstitution after alpha-beta-depleted transplantation in children. Molecular barcoding with unique molecular identifiers was used for the TCRbeta library. TCRdb reprocessed the PCR reads with MiXCR, giving one entry per CDR3 protein. Here the sample spans fewer than 200,000 distinct CDR3 sequences, roughly 6.8% being singletons. The sequencing here drew on PBMCs from the stem cell graft donor, taken from the stem cell graft. These receptors were collected from a human donor who donated a stem cell graft to a child with Wiskott-Aldrich syndrome.

This clonotype appeared many times. This sequence joins TRBV5-1 and TRBJ2-3; TRBD2 might be the D (6 bases). The germline gives CDR1 SGHRS, CDR2 YFSETQ. The CDR3 runs 14 residues. Trimming cost V 5 bases and J 6 bases, with 16 bases left between them. CDR3 sequence reads: CASSRELAVDTQYF. The CDR3 nucleotides are TGCGCCAGCAGTCGTGAATTAGCGGTCGATACGCAGTATTTT. The whole variable domain, remainder taken from reference TRBV5-1 and TRBJ2-3, is KAGVTQTPRYLIKTRGQQVTLSCSPISGHRSVSWYQQTPGQGLQFLFEYFSETQRNKGNFPGRFSGRQFSNSRSEMNVSTLELGDSALYLCASSRELAVDTQYFGPGTRLTVL.

This clonotype was counted ten times or more. This chain links TRBV12-3 or TRBV12-4 with TRBJ1-5, with D hard to call. This CDR3 has 12 residues. The ends were cut back, 2 bases at V and 6 bases at J, with 5 bases in the middle. The CDR3 loop is CASSLSFQPQHF. DNA for the CDR3: TGTGCCAGCAGTTTAAGCTTTCAGCCCCAGCATTTT.

This clonotype has a handful of counts. The chain recombines TRBV25-1 with TRBJ2-7, with D hard to call. The V and J ends lost 2 bases and 7 bases respectively, with 12 bases between them. This CDR3 has 13 amino acids. CDR1 MGHDK and CDR2 SYGVNS come from the germline V gene. The DNA for the CDR3 is TGTGCCAGCAGTGAAATTGACTGGCGAGAGCAGTACTTC. Translated: CASSEIDWREQYF.

In this sample, this clonotype turned up a few times. This chain joins TRBV12-3 or TRBV12-4 and TRBJ2-1; TRBD2 agrees at 12 bases. J gave up 2 bases and V 3 bases, and 2 bases lay outside the gene matches. The CDR3 is 16 amino acids. The CDR3 protein is CASSFPSGRAYNEQFF. In DNA form, the CDR3 reads TGTGCCAGCAGTTTCCCTAGCGGGAGGGCCTACAATGAGCAGTTCTTC.